This is a list of T cell receptor beta chains from one sample in a study of shared clonotypes between healthy human individuals. Clones were sequenced by immunoSEQ multiplex PCR, and TCRdb holds only the in-frame ones, with some missing. The sample holds 2,100,000 or so clones, more than 90% seen once. The specimen was naive CD4+ T cells sorted from blood. The receptors were sampled from a man aged 18 to 35 in good health. The CDR3 runs from the conserved cysteine through the conserved F or W. A D gene is named only where the DNA matches it firmly. The listing skips clone size in some rows; elsewhere it reads once, few, many or a size class.

clone size	J gene	D gene	V gene	CDR3 protein	CDR3 DNA
.	TRBJ1-2	.	TRBV27	CASARGINYGYTF	TGTGCCAGCGCCAGAGGGATTAACTATGGCTACACCTTC
.	TRBJ2-5	.	TRBV5-1	CASSAGLRVQETQYF	TGCGCCAGCAGCGCTGGCCTTCGGGTTCAAGAGACCCAGTACTTC
.	TRBJ1-6	.	TRBV10-3	CAIRTSLDADNSPLHF	TGTGCCATCAGAACTTCCCTGGACGCCGATAATTCACCCCTCCACTTT
.	TRBJ2-2	.	TRBV9	CASSVASAGELFF	TGTGCCAGCAGCGTAGCTAGCGCCGGGGAGCTGTTTTTT
.	TRBJ1-1	TRBD1	TRBV7-9	CASSQTGGARNTEAFF	TGTGCCAGCAGCCAGACAGGGGGCGCGCGGAACACTGAAGCTTTCTTT
.	TRBJ1-2	.	TRBV7-3	CASSRSGLQGYTF	TGTGCCAGCAGCCGATCGGGACTACAAGGCTACACCTTC
.	TRBJ2-1	TRBD2	TRBV11-3	CASSPAARGSSYNEQFF	TGTGCCAGCAGCCCCGCTGCGCGGGGGAGCTCCTACAATGAGCAGTTCTTC
.	TRBJ1-1	.	TRBV14	CASSLGWGRSTEAFF	TGTGCCAGCAGCCTCGGGTGGGGACGGTCGACTGAAGCTTTCTTT
.	TRBJ2-7	.	TRBV4-3	CASSPSPLSYYEQYF	TGCGCCAGCAGCCCATCCCCGCTGTCCTACTACGAGCAGTACTTC
.	TRBJ1-1	.	TRBV19	CASSIGGIEGTEAFF	TGTGCCAGTAGTATAGGAGGCATCGAAGGTACTGAAGCTTTCTTT
.	TRBJ2-3	TRBD2	TRBV5-1	CASSSRQAGNADTQYF	TGCGCCAGCAGCTCCCGGCAAGCGGGGAACGCAGATACGCAGTATTTT
.	TRBJ2-3	.	TRBV11-2	CASRPGTWTDTQYF	TGTGCCAGCAGACCCGGGACCTGGACAGATACGCAGTATTTT
.	TRBJ1-6	TRBD1	TRBV30	CAWSAGGALYNSPLHF	TGTGCCTGGAGCGCAGGGGGCGCGCTCTATAATTCACCCCTCCACTTT
.	TRBJ2-2	TRBD1	TRBV5-8	CASSVRQGKTGELFF	TGTGCCAGCAGTGTGCGACAGGGAAAAACCGGGGAGCTGTTTTTT
.	TRBJ2-3	TRBD2	TRBV5-1	CASSLEPGTSATTDTQYF	TGCGCCAGCAGCTTGGAACCCGGGACTAGCGCAACCACAGATACGCAGTATTTT
.	TRBJ1-2	.	TRBV6-5	CASSWSGSYGYTF	TGTGCCAGCAGTTGGTCCGGGTCCTATGGCTACACCTTC
.	TRBJ1-1	.	TRBV11-3	CASSLDRARVSTEAFF	TGTGCCAGCAGCTTAGATAGGGCCAGGGTAAGCACTGAAGCTTTCTTT
once	TRBJ2-3	.	TRBV9	CASSVTTSTDTQYF	TGTGCCAGCAGCGTGACAACCTCCACAGATACGCAGTATTTT
.	TRBJ2-3	TRBD2	TRBV18	CASSPSGGDTQYF	TGTGCCAGCTCACCATCCGGGGGGGATACGCAGTATTTT
.	TRBJ1-6	.	TRBV30	CAWSVAGNSPLHF	TGTGCCTGGAGTGTGGCGGGAAATTCACCCCTCCACTTT
.	TRBJ2-6	TRBD1	TRBV28	CASSLRAGGDGANVLTF	TGTGCCAGCAGTTTACGAGCAGGGGGAGACGGGGCCAACGTCCTGACTTTC
.	TRBJ2-7	TRBD1	TRBV27	CASSWVGTGDYEQYF	TGTGCCAGCAGTTGGGTTGGGACAGGAGACTACGAGCAGTACTTC
.	TRBJ2-7	.	TRBV18	CATHGANGNEQYF	TGTGCCACCCACGGGGCAAACGGGAACGAGCAGTACTTC
once	TRBJ1-4	TRBD1	TRBV25-1	CASSDTGATEKLFF	TGTGCCAGCAGTGACACAGGGGCGACCGAAAAACTGTTTTTT
.	TRBJ1-5	.	TRBV19	CASSPDGGANNQPQHF	TGTGCCAGTAGTCCAGACGGGGGGGCAAACAATCAGCCCCAGCATTTT
.	TRBJ1-2	.	TRBV5-1	CASSNPGTNANYGYTF	TGCGCCAGCAGCAACCCCGGGACCAATGCTAACTATGGCTACACCTTC
.	TRBJ2-3	TRBD1	TRBV6-6	CASIEDRFRTDTQYF	TGTGCCAGCATCGAGGACAGGTTTCGGACAGATACGCAGTATTTT
.	TRBJ2-7	.	TRBV10-3	CAISESQVGYEQYF	TGTGCCATCAGTGAGTCGCAGGTAGGCTACGAGCAGTACTTC
once	TRBJ1-2	.	TRBV6-1	CASSQTVDGYTF	TGTGCCAGCAGTCAGACAGTCGACGGCTACACCTTC